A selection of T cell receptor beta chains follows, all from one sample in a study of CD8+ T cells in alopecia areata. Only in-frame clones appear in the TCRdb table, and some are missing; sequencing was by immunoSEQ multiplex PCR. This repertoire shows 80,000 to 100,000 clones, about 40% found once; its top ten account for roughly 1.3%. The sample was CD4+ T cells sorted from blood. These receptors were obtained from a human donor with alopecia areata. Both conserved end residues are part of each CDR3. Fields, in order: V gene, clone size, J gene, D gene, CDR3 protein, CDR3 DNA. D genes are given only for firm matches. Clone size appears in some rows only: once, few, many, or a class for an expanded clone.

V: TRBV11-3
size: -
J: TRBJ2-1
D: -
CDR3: CASSGGGSYNEQFF
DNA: TGTGCCAGCAGCGGGGGCGGCTCCTACAATGAGCAGTTCTTC

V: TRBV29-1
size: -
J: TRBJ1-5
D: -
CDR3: CSGNQPQHF
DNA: TGCAGCGGGAATCAGCCCCAGCATTTT

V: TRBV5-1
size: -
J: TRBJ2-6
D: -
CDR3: CASSFNGGGDRASGANVLTF
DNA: TGCGCCAGCAGCTTTAACGGAGGGGGAGACAGGGCCTCTGGGGCCAACGTCCTGACTTTC

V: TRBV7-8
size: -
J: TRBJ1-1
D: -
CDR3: CASSLGQPPEAFF
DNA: TGTGCCAGCAGCTTAGGTCAGCCCCCTGAAGCTTTCTTT

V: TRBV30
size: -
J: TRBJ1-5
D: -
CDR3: CAWSSGPDSNQPQHF
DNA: TGTGCCTGGAGTTCGGGACCGGATAGCAATCAGCCCCAGCATTTT

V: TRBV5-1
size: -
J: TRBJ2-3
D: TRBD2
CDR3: CASTDLAGVTDTQYF
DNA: TGCGCCAGCACCGATCTAGCGGGAGTCACAGATACGCAGTATTTT

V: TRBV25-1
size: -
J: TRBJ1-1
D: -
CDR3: CASSESLRDWNTEAFF
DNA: TGTGCCAGCAGTGAGTCTTTACGGGACTGGAACACTGAAGCTTTCTTT

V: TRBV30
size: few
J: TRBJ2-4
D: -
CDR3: CAWSSGALAKNIQYF
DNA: TGTGCCTGGAGTTCGGGGGCTTTAGCCAAAAACATTCAGTACTTC

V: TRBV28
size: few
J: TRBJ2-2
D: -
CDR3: CASSSATENTGELFF
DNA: TGTGCCAGCAGTTCCGCCACCGAGAACACCGGGGAGCTGTTTTTT

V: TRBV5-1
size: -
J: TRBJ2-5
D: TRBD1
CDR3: CASSDRGSWETQYF
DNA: TGCGCCAGCAGCGACAGGGGATCCTGGGAGACCCAGTACTTC

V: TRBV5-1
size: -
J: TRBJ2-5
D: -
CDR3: CASSLREQETQYF
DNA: TGCGCCAGCAGCTTGCGTGAACAAGAGACCCAGTACTTC

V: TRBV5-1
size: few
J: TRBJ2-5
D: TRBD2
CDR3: CASSLTSGIETQYF
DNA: TGCGCCAGCAGTCTGACTAGCGGGATAGAGACCCAGTACTTC

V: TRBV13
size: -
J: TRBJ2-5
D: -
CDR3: CASTVGWETQYF
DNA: TGTGCCAGCACAGTGGGGTGGGAGACCCAGTACTTC

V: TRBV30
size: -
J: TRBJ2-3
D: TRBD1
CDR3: CAWSVLGGQGAGDTQYF
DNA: TGTGCCTGGAGTGTACTCGGGGGACAGGGGGCCGGAGATACGCAGTATTTT

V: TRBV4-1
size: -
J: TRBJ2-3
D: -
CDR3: CASSQDGGMATQYF
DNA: TGCGCCAGCAGCCAAGATGGGGGGATGGCTACGCAGTATTTT

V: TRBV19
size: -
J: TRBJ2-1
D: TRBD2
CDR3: CASTVGTSLFF
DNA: TGTGCCAGTACTGTCGGGACTAGTCTGTTCTTC

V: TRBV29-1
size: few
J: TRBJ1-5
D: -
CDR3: CSVGIGGQPQHF
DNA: TGCAGCGTGGGTATTGGGGGTCAGCCCCAGCATTTT

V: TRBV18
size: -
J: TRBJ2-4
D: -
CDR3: CASSPPMGSEAKNIQYF
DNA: TGTGCCAGCTCACCCCCCATGGGCAGTGAGGCCAAAAACATTCAGTACTTC

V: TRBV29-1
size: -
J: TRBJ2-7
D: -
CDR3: CSASQGQGGDEQYF
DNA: TGCAGCGCCTCGCAAGGGCAGGGAGGCGACGAGCAGTACTTC

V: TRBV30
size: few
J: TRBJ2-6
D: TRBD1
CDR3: CAWTRQGSGANVLTF
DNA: TGTGCCTGGACTCGACAGGGTTCGGGGGCCAACGTCCTGACTTTC

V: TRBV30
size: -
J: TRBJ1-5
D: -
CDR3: CAWSVWAEQPQHF
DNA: TGTGCCTGGAGTGTCTGGGCAGAGCAGCCCCAGCATTTT

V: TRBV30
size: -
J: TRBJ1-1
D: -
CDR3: CAWDGGGTEAFF
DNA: TGTGCCTGGGACGGGGGAGGCACTGAAGCTTTCTTT

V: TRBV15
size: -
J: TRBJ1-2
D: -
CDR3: CATSRDFGVYGYTF
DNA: TGTGCCACCAGCAGAGATTTCGGGGTCTATGGCTACACCTTC

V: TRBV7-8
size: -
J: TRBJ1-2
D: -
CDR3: CASSLDSGFNYGYTF
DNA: TGTGCCAGCAGCTTAGATTCAGGCTTTAACTATGGCTACACCTTC

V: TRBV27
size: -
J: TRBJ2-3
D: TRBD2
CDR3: CASKVPAYRGGPSTDTQYF
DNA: TGTGCCAGCAAGGTCCCAGCCTACCGGGGGGGGCCTTCCACAGATACGCAGTATTTT

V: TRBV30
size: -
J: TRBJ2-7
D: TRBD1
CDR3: CAWSAWDSGIFGQYF
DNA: TGTGCCTGGAGTGCCTGGGACAGTGGGATCTTCGGGCAGTACTTC

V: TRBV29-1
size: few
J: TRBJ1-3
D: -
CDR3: CSVEDQDRRSGNTIYF
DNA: TGCAGCGTTGAAGATCAAGACAGGCGGTCCGGAAACACCATATATTTT

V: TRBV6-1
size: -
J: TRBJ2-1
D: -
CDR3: CASSDSHRYNEQFF
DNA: TGTGCCAGCAGTGACTCCCACAGGTACAATGAGCAGTTCTTC

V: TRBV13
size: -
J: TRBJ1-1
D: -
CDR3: CTVTDDAEAFF
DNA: TGTACGGTGACGGATGACGCTGAAGCTTTCTTT

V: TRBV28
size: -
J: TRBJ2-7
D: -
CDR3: CASDVKALGSYEQYF
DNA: TGTGCCAGCGACGTCAAGGCCCTGGGGTCCTACGAGCAGTACTTC

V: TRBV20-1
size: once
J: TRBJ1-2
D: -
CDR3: CSARVAYGYTF
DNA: TGCAGTGCTAGAGTGGCGTATGGCTACACCTTC

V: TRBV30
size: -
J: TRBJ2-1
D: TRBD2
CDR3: CAWSSTGGYNEQFF
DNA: TGTGCCTGGAGTTCCACGGGGGGTTACAATGAGCAGTTCTTC

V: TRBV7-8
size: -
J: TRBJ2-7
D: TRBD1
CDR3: CASSLGDRDYEQYF
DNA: TGTGCCAGCAGCTTAGGGGACAGGGATTACGAGCAGTACTTC

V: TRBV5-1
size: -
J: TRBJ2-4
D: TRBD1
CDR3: CASSLVTGEDIQYF
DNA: TGCGCCAGCAGCTTGGTGACAGGGGAAGACATTCAGTACTTC

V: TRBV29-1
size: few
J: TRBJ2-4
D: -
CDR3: CSVESRLAKNIQYF
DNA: TGCAGCGTTGAATCTCGCCTAGCCAAAAACATTCAGTACTTC

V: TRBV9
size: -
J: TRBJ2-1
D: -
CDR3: CASSVVGQSTDEQFF
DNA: TGTGCCAGCAGCGTAGTCGGACAGTCGACTGACGAGCAGTTCTTC

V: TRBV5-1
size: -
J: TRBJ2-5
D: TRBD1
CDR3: CASSYDRVKETQYF
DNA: TGCGCCAGCAGCTATGACAGGGTTAAGGAGACCCAGTACTTC

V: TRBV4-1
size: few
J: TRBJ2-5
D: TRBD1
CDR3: CASSNTGTGLTQYF
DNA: TGCGCCAGCAGTAACACCGGGACAGGGCTGACCCAGTACTTC

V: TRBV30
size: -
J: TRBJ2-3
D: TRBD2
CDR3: CAWGLAGGTDTQYF
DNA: TGTGCCTGGGGACTAGCGGGGGGCACAGATACGCAGTATTTT

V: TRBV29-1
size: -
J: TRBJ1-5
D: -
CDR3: CSVGGSGNQPQHF
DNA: TGCAGCGTTGGAGGGTCAGGCAATCAGCCCCAGCATTTT

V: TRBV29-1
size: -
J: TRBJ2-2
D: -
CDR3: CSVELGTGELFF
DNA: TGCAGCGTTGAATTAGGCACCGGGGAGCTGTTTTTT

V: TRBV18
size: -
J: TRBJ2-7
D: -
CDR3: CASSSAGGVGSYEQYF
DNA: TGTGCCAGCTCATCGGCCGGGGGAGTGGGATCCTACGAGCAGTACTTC

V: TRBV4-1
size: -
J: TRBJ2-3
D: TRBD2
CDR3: CASSQSGTSGRTDTQYF
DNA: TGCGCCAGCAGCCAGAGTGGGACTAGCGGGAGGACAGATACGCAGTATTTT

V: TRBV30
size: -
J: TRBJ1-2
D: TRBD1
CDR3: CAWRAEDRPNYGYTF
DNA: TGTGCCTGGAGGGCTGAGGACAGGCCTAACTATGGCTACACCTTC

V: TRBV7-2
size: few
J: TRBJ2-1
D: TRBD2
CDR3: CASSLVAASGGYNEQFF
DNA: TGTGCCAGCAGCTTAGTAGCTGCTAGCGGGGGGTACAATGAGCAGTTCTTC

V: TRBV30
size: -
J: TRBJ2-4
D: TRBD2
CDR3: CAWAAGGVGIQYF
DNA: TGTGCCTGGGCTGCGGGGGGGGTCGGCATTCAGTACTTC

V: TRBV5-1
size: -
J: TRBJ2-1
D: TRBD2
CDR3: CASSAGLAGPNEQFF
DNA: TGCGCCAGCAGCGCAGGACTAGCGGGGCCAAATGAGCAGTTCTTC

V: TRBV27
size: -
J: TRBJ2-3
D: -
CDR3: CASSPTVSDTQYF
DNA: TGTGCCAGCAGTCCGACAGTGTCAGATACGCAGTATTTT

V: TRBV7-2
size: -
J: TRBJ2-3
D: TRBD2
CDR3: CASRRGGAGTDTQYF
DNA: TGTGCCAGCAGACGCGGGGGGGCGGGCACAGATACGCAGTATTTT

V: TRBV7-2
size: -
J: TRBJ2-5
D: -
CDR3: CASSPRKSGVETQYF
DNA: TGTGCCAGCAGTCCCCGTAAGTCCGGTGTGGAGACCCAGTACTTC

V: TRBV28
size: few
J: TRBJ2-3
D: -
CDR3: CASHSRDGADTQYF
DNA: TGTGCCAGCCACTCGCGGGACGGTGCAGATACGCAGTATTTT

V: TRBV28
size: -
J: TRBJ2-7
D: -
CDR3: CASSFVGSSYEQYF
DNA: TGTGCCAGCAGTTTCGTCGGCAGCTCCTACGAGCAGTACTTC